This entry lists 4 T cell receptor beta chains sequenced from one sample in a study of resident and recirculating memory T cells in vitiligo. TCRdb's table, derived via immunoSEQ multiplex PCR, lists solely in-frame clones and lacks some. Here the sample spans tens of thousands of clones, approximately 90% being singletons. The sample comprised blood. The receptors were sampled from a male donor with vitiligo.

The chain joins TRBV27 to TRBJ2-2; 9 bases fit TRBD1. Germline CDR1 reads MNHEY; CDR2 reads SMNVEV (reference sequence). There are 15 residues in the CDR3. The V and J ends lost 7 bases and 7 bases, in that order; junction bases with no gene match: 10. As DNA, the CDR3 is TGTGCCAGCACCAGAATGGGGACAGGGCGCGGGGAGCTGTTTTTT. Translating it yields CASTRMGTGRGELFF.

This chain connects TRBV29-1 to TRBJ1-2; D might be TRBD1 (5 bases). CDR3 length equals 12 residues. CDR1 SQVTM and CDR2 ANQGSEA come from the germline V gene. Trimming cost V 2 bases and J 3 bases, with 7 bases left between them. The DNA for the CDR3 is TGCAGCGTTGAAACAGGCTACTATGGCTACACCTTC. It yields the protein CSVETGYYGYTF.

The chain has TRBV9 and TRBJ2-5; TRBD2 matches 11 bases. The V segment lost 3 bases and the J segment 5 bases; nucleotides outside the gene matches: 6. The germline V gene encodes CDR1 SGDLS and CDR2 YYNGEE. The CDR3 length is 15 residues. CDR3 sequence: CASSGAPSGRETQYF. CDR3 coding DNA: TGTGCCAGCAGCGGGGCCCCTAGCGGGAGGGAGACCCAGTACTTC.

The V gene is TRBV25-1, the J gene TRBJ2-1; 8 nucleotides align to TRBD1. Per germline, CDR1 MGHDK and CDR2 SYGVNS. This CDR3 is 14 amino acids long. V lost 4 bases, J lost 9 bases, and 8 bases stayed unmatched. CDR3 in DNA: TGTGCCAGCAGTGGGGACAGGAGGTCGGGTGAGCAGTTCTTC. The encoded protein is CASSGDRRSGEQFF.